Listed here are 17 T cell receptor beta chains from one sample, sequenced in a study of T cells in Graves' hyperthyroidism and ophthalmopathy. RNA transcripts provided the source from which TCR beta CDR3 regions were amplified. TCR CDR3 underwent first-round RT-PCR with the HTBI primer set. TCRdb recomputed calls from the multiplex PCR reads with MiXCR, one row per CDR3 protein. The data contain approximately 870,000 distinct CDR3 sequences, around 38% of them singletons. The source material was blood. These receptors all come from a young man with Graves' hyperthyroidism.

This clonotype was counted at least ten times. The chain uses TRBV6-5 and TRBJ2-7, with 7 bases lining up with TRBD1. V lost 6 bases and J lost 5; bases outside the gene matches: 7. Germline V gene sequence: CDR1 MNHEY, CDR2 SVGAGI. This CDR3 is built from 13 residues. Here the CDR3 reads CASRPTGKDEQYF. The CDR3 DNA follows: TGTGCCAGCAGACCGACAGGGAAGGACGAGCAGTACTTC.

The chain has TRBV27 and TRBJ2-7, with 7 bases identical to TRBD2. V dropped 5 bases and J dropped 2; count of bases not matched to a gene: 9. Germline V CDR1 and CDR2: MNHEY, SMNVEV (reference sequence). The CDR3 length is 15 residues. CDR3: CASSPKAGPTYEQYF. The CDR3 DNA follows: TGTGCCAGCAGTCCAAAAGCGGGACCAACCTACGAGCAGTACTTC.

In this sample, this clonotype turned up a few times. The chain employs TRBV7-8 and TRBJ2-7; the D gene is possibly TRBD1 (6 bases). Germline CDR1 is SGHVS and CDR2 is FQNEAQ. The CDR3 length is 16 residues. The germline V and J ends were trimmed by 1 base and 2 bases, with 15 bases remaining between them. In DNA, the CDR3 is TGTGCCAGCAGCTTAGACCGGCAGGGGACGACCTACGAGCAGTACTTC. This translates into CASSLDRQGTTYEQYF.

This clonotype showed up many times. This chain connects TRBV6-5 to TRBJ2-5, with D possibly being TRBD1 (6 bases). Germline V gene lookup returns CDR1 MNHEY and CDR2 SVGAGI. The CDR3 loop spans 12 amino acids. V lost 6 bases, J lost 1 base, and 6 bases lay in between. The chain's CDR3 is CASRDSQETQYF. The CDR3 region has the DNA TGTGCCAGCAGGGACAGCCAAGAGACCCAGTACTTC.

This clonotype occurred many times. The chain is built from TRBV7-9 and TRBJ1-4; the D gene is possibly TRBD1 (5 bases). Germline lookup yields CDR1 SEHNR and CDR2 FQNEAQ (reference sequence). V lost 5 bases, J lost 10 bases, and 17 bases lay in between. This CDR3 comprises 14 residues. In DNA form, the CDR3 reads TGTGCCAGCAGCCTATGGACATTAGACAGAAAACTGTTTTTT. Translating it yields CASSLWTLDRKLFF. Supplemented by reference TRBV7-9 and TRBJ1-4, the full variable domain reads DTGVSQNPRHKITKRGQNVTFRCDPISEHNRLYWYRQTLGQGPEFLTYFQNEAQLEKSRLLSDRFSAERPKGSFSTLEIQRTEQGDSAMYLCASSLWTLDRKLFFGSGTQLSVL.

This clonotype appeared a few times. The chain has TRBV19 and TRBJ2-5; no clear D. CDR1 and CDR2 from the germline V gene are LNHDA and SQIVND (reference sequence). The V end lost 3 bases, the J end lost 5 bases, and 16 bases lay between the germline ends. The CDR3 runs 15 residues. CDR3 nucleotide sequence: TGTGCCAGTAGTATGCAGGACGGGCTTCGGGAGACCCAGTACTTC. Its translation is CASSMQDGLRETQYF.

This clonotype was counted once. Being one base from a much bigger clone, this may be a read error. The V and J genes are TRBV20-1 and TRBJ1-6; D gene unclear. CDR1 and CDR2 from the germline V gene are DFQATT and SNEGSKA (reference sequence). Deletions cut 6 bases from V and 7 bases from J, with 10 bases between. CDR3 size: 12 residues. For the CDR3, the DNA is TGCAGTGCCCGATCGAGGAATTCACCCCTCCACTTT. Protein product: CSARSRNSPLHF.

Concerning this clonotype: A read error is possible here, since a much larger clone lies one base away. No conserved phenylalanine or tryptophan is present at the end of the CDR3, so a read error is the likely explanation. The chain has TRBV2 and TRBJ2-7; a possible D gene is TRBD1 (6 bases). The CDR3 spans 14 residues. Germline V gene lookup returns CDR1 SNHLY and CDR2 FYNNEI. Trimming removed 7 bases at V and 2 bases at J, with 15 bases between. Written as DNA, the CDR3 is TGTGCCAGCAATACGGACAGACCAGCCTACGAGCAGTACCTC. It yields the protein CASNTDRPAYEQYL.

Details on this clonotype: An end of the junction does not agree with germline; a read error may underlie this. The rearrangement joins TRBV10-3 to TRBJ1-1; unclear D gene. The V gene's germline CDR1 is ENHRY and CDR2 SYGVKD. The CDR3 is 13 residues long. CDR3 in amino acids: CASSERIGGEAFF. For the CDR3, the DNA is TGTGCCAGCAGTGAACGGATCGGCGGAGAAGCTTTCTTT.

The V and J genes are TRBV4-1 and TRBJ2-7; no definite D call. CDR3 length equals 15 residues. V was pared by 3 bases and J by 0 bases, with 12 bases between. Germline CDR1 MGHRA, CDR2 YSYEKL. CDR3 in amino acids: CASSHSLGFSYEQYF. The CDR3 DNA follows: TGCGCCAGCAGCCATTCCCTCGGGTTCTCCTACGAGCAGTACTTC.

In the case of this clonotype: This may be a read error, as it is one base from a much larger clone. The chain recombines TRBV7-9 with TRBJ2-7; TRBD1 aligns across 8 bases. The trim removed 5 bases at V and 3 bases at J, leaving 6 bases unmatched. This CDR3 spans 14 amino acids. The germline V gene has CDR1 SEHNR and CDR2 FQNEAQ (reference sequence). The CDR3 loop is CASSQLDRDYEQYF. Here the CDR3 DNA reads TGTGCCAGCAGCCAACTGGACAGGGACTACGAGCAGTACTTC.

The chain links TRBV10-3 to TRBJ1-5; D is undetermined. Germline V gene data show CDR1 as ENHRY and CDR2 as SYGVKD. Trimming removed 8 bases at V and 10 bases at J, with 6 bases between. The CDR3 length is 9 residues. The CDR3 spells CAIRGPQHF. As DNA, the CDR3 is TGTGCCATCCGGGGACCCCAGCATTTT.

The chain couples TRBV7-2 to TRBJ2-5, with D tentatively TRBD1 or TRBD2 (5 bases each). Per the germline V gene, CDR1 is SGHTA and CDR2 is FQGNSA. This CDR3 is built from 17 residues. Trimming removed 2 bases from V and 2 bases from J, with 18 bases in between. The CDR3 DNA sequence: TGTGCCAGCAGCTTATTGGGGGTAGCGAGATTTCAAGAGACCCAGTACTTC. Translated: CASSLLGVARFQETQYF.

DNA for the CDR3: TGTGCCAGCAGCTTTCCCGGGACTCAGCCCCAGCATTTT. Residues: CASSFPGTQPQHF. This chain joins TRBV7-8 and TRBJ1-5, with a weak D call TRBD1 (5 bases). CDR3 length equals 13 residues. V lost 3 bases and J lost 6, with 9 bases in between. Germline CDR1 is SGHVS and CDR2 is FQNEAQ.

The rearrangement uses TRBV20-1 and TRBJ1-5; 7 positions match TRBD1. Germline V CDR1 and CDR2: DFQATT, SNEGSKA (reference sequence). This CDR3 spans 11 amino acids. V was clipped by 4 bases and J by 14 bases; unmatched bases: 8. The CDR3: CSANTGTDEHF. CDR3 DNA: TGCAGTGCTAATACCGGGACAGACGAGCATTTT.

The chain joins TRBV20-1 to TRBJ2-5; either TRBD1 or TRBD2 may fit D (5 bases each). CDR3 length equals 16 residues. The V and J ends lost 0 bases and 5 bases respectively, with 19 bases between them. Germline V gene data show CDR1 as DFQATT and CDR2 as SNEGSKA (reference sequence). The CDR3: CSARDLRIAEGETQYF. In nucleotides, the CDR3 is TGCAGTGCTAGAGATCTCAGGATCGCAGAGGGGGAGACCCAGTACTTC.

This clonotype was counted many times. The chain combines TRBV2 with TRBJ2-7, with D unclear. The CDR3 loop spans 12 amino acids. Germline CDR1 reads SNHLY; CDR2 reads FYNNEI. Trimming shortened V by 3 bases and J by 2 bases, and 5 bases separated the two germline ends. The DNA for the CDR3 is TGTGCCAGCAGTGACCCTCCCTACGAGCAGTACTTC. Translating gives CASSDPPYEQYF.